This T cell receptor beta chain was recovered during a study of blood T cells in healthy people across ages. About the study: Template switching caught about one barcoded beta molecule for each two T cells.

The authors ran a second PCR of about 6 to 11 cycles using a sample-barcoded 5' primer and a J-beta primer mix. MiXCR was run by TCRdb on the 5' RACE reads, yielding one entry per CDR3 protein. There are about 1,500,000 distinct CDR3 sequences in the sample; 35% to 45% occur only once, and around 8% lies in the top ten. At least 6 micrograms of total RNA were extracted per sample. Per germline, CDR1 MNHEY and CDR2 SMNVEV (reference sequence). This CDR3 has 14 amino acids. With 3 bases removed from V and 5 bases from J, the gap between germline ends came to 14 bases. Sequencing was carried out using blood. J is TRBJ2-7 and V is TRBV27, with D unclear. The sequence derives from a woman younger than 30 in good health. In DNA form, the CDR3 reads TGTGCCAGCAGTTTCGGTCGTCCGTTGAACGAGCAGTACTTC. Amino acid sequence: CASSFGRPLNEQYF.